The rows below give T cell receptor beta chains drawn from one sample of a study. TCRdb passed the 5' RACE reads through MiXCR, listing each CDR3 protein once. The sample has 35,000 to 50,000 distinct CDR3 sequences, 30% seen once. Sequencing was performed on tumor-infiltrating memory CD4+ T cells sorted from the breast tumor. The receptor source for this set is a female donor with breast cancer. The CDR3 runs from the conserved cysteine through the conserved F or W. D genes are given only for firm matches. Clone sizes are given selectively: once, few, many, or a class where the clone is expanded.

J gene: TRBJ2-3
D gene: TRBD2
clone size: -
V gene: TRBV12-3/TRBV12-4
CDR3 DNA: TGTGCCAGCAGGTCGGGACTAGCGGGGGGGCTAAGCACAGATACGCAGTATTTT
CDR3 protein: CASRSGLAGGLSTDTQYF

J gene: TRBJ1-1
D gene: -
clone size: many
V gene: TRBV15
CDR3 DNA: TGTGCCACCAGCAGTTGGGGGACTCTCTCTGAAGCTTTCTTT
CDR3 protein: CATSSWGTLSEAFF

J gene: TRBJ2-7
D gene: TRBD2
clone size: few
V gene: TRBV7-2
CDR3 DNA: TGTGCCAGCAGCCAAACTTTGGGGCGGGAGCTCGAGCAGTACTTC
CDR3 protein: CASSQTLGRELEQYF

J gene: TRBJ2-7
D gene: -
clone size: -
V gene: TRBV7-2
CDR3 DNA: TGTGCCAGCAGCCTTATAGCTGTCCCTAACTACGAGCAGTACTTC
CDR3 protein: CASSLIAVPNYEQYF

J gene: TRBJ2-2
D gene: TRBD1
clone size: few
V gene: TRBV27
CDR3 DNA: TGTGCCAGCAGTTGGCAGGGGGATAACACCGGGGAGCTGTTTTTT
CDR3 protein: CASSWQGDNTGELFF

J gene: TRBJ2-2
D gene: TRBD2
clone size: few
V gene: TRBV4-1
CDR3 DNA: TGCGCCAGCAGCCAAGTTCTATCAGCGGGAGGGGCCGGGGAGCTGTTTTTT
CDR3 protein: CASSQVLSAGGAGELFF

J gene: TRBJ2-3
D gene: TRBD2
clone size: few
V gene: TRBV9
CDR3 DNA: TGTGCCAGCAGCGGTAGCGGGACTAGCACAGATACGCAGTATTTT
CDR3 protein: CASSGSGTSTDTQYF

J gene: TRBJ2-1
D gene: TRBD2
clone size: -
V gene: TRBV4-3
CDR3 DNA: TGCGCCAGCAGCCAAGATGGTAGCGGGAGGTACAATGAGCAGTTCTTC
CDR3 protein: CASSQDGSGRYNEQFF

J gene: TRBJ1-1
D gene: -
clone size: few
V gene: TRBV11-2
CDR3 DNA: TGTGCCAGCAGCCCCACTCCCAGGAACACTGAAGCTTTCTTT
CDR3 protein: CASSPTPRNTEAFF

J gene: TRBJ2-1
D gene: TRBD2
clone size: -
V gene: TRBV5-4
CDR3 DNA: TGTGCCAGCAGCCCTACGGGACTATTCTACAATGAGCAGTTCTTC
CDR3 protein: CASSPTGLFYNEQFF

J gene: TRBJ2-7
D gene: -
clone size: -
V gene: TRBV4-2
CDR3 DNA: TGTGCCAGCAGCCAAGATCCGACGCGAACCTACGAGCAGTACTTC
CDR3 protein: CASSQDPTRTYEQYF

J gene: TRBJ2-1
D gene: -
clone size: few
V gene: TRBV27
CDR3 DNA: TGTGCCAGCAGATTACAGGGCAATGAGCAGTTCTTC
CDR3 protein: CASRLQGNEQFF

J gene: TRBJ2-7
D gene: -
clone size: -
V gene: TRBV27
CDR3 DNA: TGTGCCAGCAGTTCATGGACAGTGAACTACGAGCAGTACTTC
CDR3 protein: CASSSWTVNYEQYF

J gene: TRBJ2-5
D gene: -
clone size: few
V gene: TRBV7-3
CDR3 DNA: TGTGCCAGCAGCTTAAGGGTACAAGAGACCCAGTACTTC
CDR3 protein: CASSLRVQETQYF

J gene: TRBJ2-7
D gene: TRBD2
clone size: many
V gene: TRBV6-6
CDR3 DNA: TGTGCCAGCAGGCCGGGACTAGCGGGCTACGAGCAGTACTTC
CDR3 protein: CASRPGLAGYEQYF

J gene: TRBJ2-7
D gene: -
clone size: -
V gene: TRBV20-1
CDR3 DNA: TGCAGTGCTGACGAGGGAACCAGCTACGAGCAGTACTTC
CDR3 protein: CSADEGTSYEQYF

J gene: TRBJ2-3
D gene: TRBD2
clone size: few
V gene: TRBV7-9
CDR3 DNA: TGTGCCAGCAGCTTAGTGGTTAGCGGGAGAACAGATACGCAGTATTTT
CDR3 protein: CASSLVVSGRTDTQYF

J gene: TRBJ2-1
D gene: TRBD2
clone size: few
V gene: TRBV5-1
CDR3 DNA: TGCGCCAGCCGTCTAGCGGGCTCCTACAATGAGCAGTTCTTC
CDR3 protein: CASRLAGSYNEQFF

J gene: TRBJ2-3
D gene: TRBD2
clone size: -
V gene: TRBV4-2
CDR3 DNA: TGTGCCAGCAGCCGCAAAACCCGACAGGGACTAGCGGGGGGTAGCACAGATACGCAGTATTTT
CDR3 protein: CASSRKTRQGLAGGSTDTQYF

J gene: TRBJ1-1
D gene: -
clone size: few
V gene: TRBV7-3
CDR3 DNA: TGTGCCAGCAGCTCAGAGGGGAACACTGAAGCTTTCTTT
CDR3 protein: CASSSEGNTEAFF

J gene: TRBJ2-1
D gene: -
clone size: -
V gene: TRBV9
CDR3 DNA: TGTGCCAGCAGCGGAGGGGCCCTGCACTCCAATGAGCAGTTCTTC
CDR3 protein: CASSGGALHSNEQFF

J gene: TRBJ2-1
D gene: -
clone size: -
V gene: TRBV7-2
CDR3 DNA: TGTGCCAGCAGCTTCGGACGGAGCAATGAGCAGTTCTTC
CDR3 protein: CASSFGRSNEQFF

J gene: TRBJ1-3
D gene: TRBD1
clone size: -
V gene: TRBV9
CDR3 DNA: TGTGCCAGCAGCGCCAGTGGGACAGGGGTAGGAGGAGACACCATATATTTT
CDR3 protein: CASSASGTGVGGDTIYF

J gene: TRBJ1-5
D gene: TRBD1
clone size: many
V gene: TRBV12-3/TRBV12-4
CDR3 DNA: TGTGCCAGCACGGACAGGCCCCTCAATCAGCCCCAGCATTTT
CDR3 protein: CASTDRPLNQPQHF